These T cell receptor beta chains were read from a single sample in a study of blood T cell repertoires in COVID-19. Assay used: immunoSEQ multiplex PCR; TCRdb lists only in-frame clones, some missing. The sample has roughly 180,000 clones, roughly 83% seen once; the top ten hold 6% to 7%. Sequenced material: peripheral blood. The receptors derive from a woman in her thirties or forties with COVID-19, enrolled during active disease. CDR3s include the opening cysteine and the closing phenylalanine or tryptophan. A D gene is named only where the DNA matches it firmly. Clone size is not always given. Where it is, it says once, few, many or a class for expanded clones.

j_call	d_call	v_call	clone_size	cdr3_nt	cdr3_aa
TRBJ2-7	TRBD1	TRBV18	NA	TGTGCCAGCTCACCACCGACAGGGTGGCACGAGCAGTACTTC	CASSPPTGWHEQYF
TRBJ1-1	TRBD1	TRBV29-1	NA	TGCAGCGTGCGAAGGGGACAGGGAGGGCTGAACACTGAAGCTTTCTTT	CSVRRGQGGLNTEAFF
TRBJ1-5	NA	TRBV6-2/TRBV6-3	NA	TGTGCCAGCAGTTACGCCTCTCCCTTAAACGGGAACCAGCCCCAGCATTTT	CASSYASPLNGNQPQHF
TRBJ2-1	NA	TRBV7-3	NA	TGTGCCAGCAGCTTAGGACACCAGAGTCCTGAGCAGTTCTTC	CASSLGHQSPEQFF
TRBJ1-1	NA	TRBV27	NA	TGTGCCAGCAGTTTATCGTCAGGGTTCGCTGAAGCTTTCTTT	CASSLSSGFAEAFF
TRBJ2-1	NA	TRBV19	NA	TGTGCCAGTAGTTCCTGGGGCCTCAATGAGCAGTTCTTC	CASSSWGLNEQFF
TRBJ1-2	NA	TRBV27	NA	TGTGCCAGCGGAGACATCTTACAGGTCGCCAGCTATGGCTACACCTTC	CASGDILQVASYGYTF
TRBJ1-2	NA	TRBV20-1	NA	TGCAGTGCTAGTAAGGACACGACTAACTATGGCTACACCTTC	CSASKDTTNYGYTF
TRBJ2-7	TRBD2	TRBV5-1	NA	TGCGCCAGCAGCGGGACTAGCGGGCTTTCCTACGAGCAGTACTTC	CASSGTSGLSYEQYF
TRBJ1-2	NA	TRBV6-5	NA	TGTGCCAGCAGTTACGAAGGGAGCTATGGCTACACCTTC	CASSYEGSYGYTF
TRBJ2-5	TRBD1	TRBV12-5	NA	TGTGCTAGTGGCCGGGACAGATCCCAAGAGACCCAGTACTTC	CASGRDRSQETQYF
TRBJ1-3	NA	TRBV24-1	NA	TGTGCCACCAGTGATTCCTCGGTTGGAAACACCATATATTTT	CATSDSSVGNTIYF
TRBJ2-1	TRBD2	TRBV10-1	NA	TGCGCCAGCAGTGAAGGGCTAGCGGGGGAGGATGAGCAGTTCTTC	CASSEGLAGEDEQFF
TRBJ1-5	TRBD1	TRBV13	once	TGTGCCAGCAGCTTTGGACAGGGTCAGCAGCCCCAGCATTTT	CASSFGQGQQPQHF
TRBJ2-3	NA	TRBV21-1	NA	TGTGCCAGCAGCAAAGCGGGTTGGGGGGAAAGCACAGATACGCAGTATTTT	CASSKAGWGESTDTQYF
TRBJ2-1	NA	TRBV5-5	once	TGTGCCAGCAGCTTGGCCCTGAGCTCCTACAATGAGCAGTTCTTC	CASSLALSSYNEQFF
TRBJ2-7	TRBD1	TRBV11-2	NA	TGTGCCAGCAGGTCTCCAGGGGGCTCCTCCTACGAGCAGTACTTC	CASRSPGGSSYEQYF
TRBJ2-2	NA	TRBV6-6	NA	TGTGCCAGCAGCACCTCCGGGGACTCGAACACCGGGGAGCTGTTTTTT	CASSTSGDSNTGELFF
TRBJ2-4	NA	TRBV11-2	NA	TGTGCCAGCAGCTCGAGGCTAGCCAAAAACATTCAGTACTTC	CASSSRLAKNIQYF
TRBJ2-7	NA	TRBV11-2	NA	TGTGCCAGCAGCTTAGCGCTAGTCTCCTACGAGCAGTACTTC	CASSLALVSYEQYF
TRBJ1-3	TRBD1	TRBV7-6	NA	TGTGCCAGCAGCTTAGGGGGACAGGGGGCGACTGGAAACACCATATATTTT	CASSLGGQGATGNTIYF
TRBJ2-5	TRBD2	TRBV2	NA	TGTGCCAGCAGTTCTAGCGGGAGTGGGAGAAAGGAGACCCAGTACTTC	CASSSSGSGRKETQYF
TRBJ1-5	NA	TRBV9	NA	TGTGCCAGCAGCGCCCGCGGAAATCAGCCCCAGCATTTT	CASSARGNQPQHF
TRBJ2-2	NA	TRBV25-1	NA	TGTGCCAGCAGTGACCGGCAGGGCCGGAGCACCGGGGAGCTGTTTTTT	CASSDRQGRSTGELFF
TRBJ2-4	NA	TRBV10-3	NA	TGTGCCATCAGTGCCCCCGGGGTTGGAAACATTCAGTACTTC	CAISAPGVGNIQYF
TRBJ1-5	TRBD1	TRBV4-1	NA	TGCGCCAGCGCGGACAGGGCCTTTAATCAGCCCCAGCATTTT	CASADRAFNQPQHF
TRBJ2-1	TRBD2	TRBV20-1	NA	TGCAGTGCTAGAGATTGGACTAGACAGTTCTTC	CSARDWTRQFF
TRBJ1-1	NA	TRBV7-3	NA	TGTGCCAGCAGCCCGCACATGAACACTGAAGCTTTCTTT	CASSPHMNTEAFF
TRBJ2-3	NA	TRBV13	NA	TGTGCCAGCAGCTTTGGGCGGGGTAGCGCAGATACGCAGTATTTT	CASSFGRGSADTQYF
TRBJ2-7	TRBD1	TRBV7-8	NA	TGTGCCAGCAGCTTACAGGGGGACTACGAGCAGTACTTC	CASSLQGDYEQYF
TRBJ2-7	TRBD1	TRBV5-4	NA	TGTGCCAGCAGCTCAGACAGGGTGATCTACGAGCAGTACTTC	CASSSDRVIYEQYF
TRBJ2-1	NA	TRBV27	NA	TGTGCCAGCAGTTTCGCGACAGATCACGAGCAGTTCTTC	CASSFATDHEQFF
TRBJ1-1	TRBD1	TRBV3-1/TRBV3-2	NA	TGTGCCAGCAGAACAGGGGACACTGAAGCTTTCTTT	CASRTGDTEAFF